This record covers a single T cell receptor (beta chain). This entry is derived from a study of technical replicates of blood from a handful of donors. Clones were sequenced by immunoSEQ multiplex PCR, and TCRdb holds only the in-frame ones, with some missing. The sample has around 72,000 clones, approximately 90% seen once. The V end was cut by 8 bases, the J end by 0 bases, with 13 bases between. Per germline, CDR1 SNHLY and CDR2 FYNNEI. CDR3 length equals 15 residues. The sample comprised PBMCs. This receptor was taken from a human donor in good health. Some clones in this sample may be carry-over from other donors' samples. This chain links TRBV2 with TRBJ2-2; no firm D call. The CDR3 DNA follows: TGTGCCAGCTCTGGGTCGGGTGCGAACACCGGGGAGCTGTTTTTT. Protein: CASSGSGANTGELFF.